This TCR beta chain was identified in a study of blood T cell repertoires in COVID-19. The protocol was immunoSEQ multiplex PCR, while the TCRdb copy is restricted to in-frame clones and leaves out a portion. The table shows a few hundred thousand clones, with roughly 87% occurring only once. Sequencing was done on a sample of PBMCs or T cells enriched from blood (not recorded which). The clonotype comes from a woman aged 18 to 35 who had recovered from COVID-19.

CDR3 DNA sequence: TGTGCCACCAGCTCACAGTGGAACACTGAAGCTTTCTTT. It is translated as CATSSQWNTEAFF. This chain joins TRBV15 and TRBJ1-1; D call uncertain. The germline gives CDR1 LNHNV, CDR2 YYDKDF (reference sequence). V lost 5 bases and J lost 1, with 8 bases in between. The CDR3 contains 13 residues.